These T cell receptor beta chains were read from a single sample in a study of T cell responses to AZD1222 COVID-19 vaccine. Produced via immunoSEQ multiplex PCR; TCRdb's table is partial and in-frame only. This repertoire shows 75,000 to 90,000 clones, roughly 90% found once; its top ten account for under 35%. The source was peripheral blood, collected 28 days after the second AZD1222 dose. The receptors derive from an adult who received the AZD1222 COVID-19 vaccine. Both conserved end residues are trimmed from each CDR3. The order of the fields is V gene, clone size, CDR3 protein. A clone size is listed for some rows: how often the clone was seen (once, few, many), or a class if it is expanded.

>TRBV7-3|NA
ASSTQGPDTQY
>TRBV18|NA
ASSPPGPEADTQY
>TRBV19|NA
ASSRGRDTEQY
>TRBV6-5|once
ASSYRGGDEQF
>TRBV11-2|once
ASSPLEGGAF
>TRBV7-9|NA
ASSPTGTENTEAF
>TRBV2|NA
ASSGGQGASGNTIY
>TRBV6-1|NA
ASSVGWNEVYTEAF
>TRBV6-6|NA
ASSSGPVNTEAF
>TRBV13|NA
ASSWTSPNTGELF
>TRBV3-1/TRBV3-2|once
ASSQPGLAEGGDTQY
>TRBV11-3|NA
ASGEDRDTQY
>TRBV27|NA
ASRNSSWGPYNEQF
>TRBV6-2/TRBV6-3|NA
ASSKGHHTGYGYT
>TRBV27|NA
ASRSFPGQGAMNTEAF
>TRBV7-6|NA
ASSSRGLRGPGNTIY